This T cell receptor (beta chain) appears in the sequencing data of a study of liver allograft versus peripheral blood T cells. About the study: Graft-liver T cell receptor repertoires were compared against recipient peripheral blood repertoires.

The germline V gene encodes CDR1 DFQATT and CDR2 SNEGSKA (reference sequence). Trimming stripped 1 base from V and 4 bases from J, with 10 bases between. The CDR3 runs 13 residues. MiXCR, applied by TCRdb to the reads, yields one record per CDR3 protein. In the table there are 9,000 to 13,000 distinct CDR3 sequences, around a quarter of which are singletons. This rearrangement joins TRBV20-1 to TRBJ1-2; D is possibly TRBD1 (5 bases). The TCR sequence derives from a human patient who had a liver transplant. Part of the T cells may come from the graft donor. The CDR3 DNA reads TGCAGTGCTAGAGCGGGGCCTGGCTATGGCTACACCTTC. Translated: CSARAGPGYGYTF.